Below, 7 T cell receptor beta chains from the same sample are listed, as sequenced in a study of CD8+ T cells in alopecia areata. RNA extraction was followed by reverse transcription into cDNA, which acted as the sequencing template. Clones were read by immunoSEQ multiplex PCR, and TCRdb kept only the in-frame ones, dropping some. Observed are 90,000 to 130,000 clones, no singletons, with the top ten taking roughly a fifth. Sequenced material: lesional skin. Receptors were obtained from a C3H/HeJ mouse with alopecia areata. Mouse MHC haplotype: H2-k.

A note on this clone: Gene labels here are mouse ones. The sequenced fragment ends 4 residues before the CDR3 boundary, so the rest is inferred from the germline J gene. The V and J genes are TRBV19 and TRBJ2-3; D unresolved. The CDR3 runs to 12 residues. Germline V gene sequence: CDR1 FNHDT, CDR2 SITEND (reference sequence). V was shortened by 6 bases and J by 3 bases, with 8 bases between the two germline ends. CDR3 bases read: TGTGCCAGCACCAGGAGGGCAGAA. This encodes CASTRRAE. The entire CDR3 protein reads CASTRRAETLYF.

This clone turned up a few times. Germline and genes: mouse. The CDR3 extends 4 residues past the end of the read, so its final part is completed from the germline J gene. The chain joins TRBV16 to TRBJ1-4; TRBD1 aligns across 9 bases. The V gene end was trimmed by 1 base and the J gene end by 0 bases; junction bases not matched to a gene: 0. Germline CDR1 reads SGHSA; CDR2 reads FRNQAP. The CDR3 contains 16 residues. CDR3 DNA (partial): TGTGCAAGCAGCTTAGGACAGGGGGTTTCCAACGAA. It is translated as CASSLGQGVSNE. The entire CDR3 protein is CASSLGQGVSNERLFF.

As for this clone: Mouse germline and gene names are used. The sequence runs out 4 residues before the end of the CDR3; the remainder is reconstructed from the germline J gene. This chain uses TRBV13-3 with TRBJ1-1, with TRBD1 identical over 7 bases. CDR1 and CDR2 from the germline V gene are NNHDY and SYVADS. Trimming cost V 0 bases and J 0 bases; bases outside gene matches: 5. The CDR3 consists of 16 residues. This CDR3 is CASSDASGGSNTEVFF. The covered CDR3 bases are TGTGCCAGCAGTGATGCCTCAGGGGGGTCAAACACA.

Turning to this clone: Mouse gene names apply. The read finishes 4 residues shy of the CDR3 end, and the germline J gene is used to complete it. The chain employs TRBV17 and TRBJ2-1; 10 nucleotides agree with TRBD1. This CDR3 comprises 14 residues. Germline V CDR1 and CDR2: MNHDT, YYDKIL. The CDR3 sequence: CASSDRGRGAEQFF. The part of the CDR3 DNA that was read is TGTGCTAGCAGTGACAGGGGGCGAGGGGCT.

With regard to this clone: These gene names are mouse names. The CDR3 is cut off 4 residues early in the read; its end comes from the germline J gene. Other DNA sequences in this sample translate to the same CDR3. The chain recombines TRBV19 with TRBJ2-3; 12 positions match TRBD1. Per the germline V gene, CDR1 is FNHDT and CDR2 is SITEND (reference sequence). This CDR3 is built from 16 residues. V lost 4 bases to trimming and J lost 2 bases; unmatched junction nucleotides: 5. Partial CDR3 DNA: TGTGCCAGCAGTCCGGGACAGGGGGCCCTTGCAGAA. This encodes CASSPGQGALAE. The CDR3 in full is CASSPGQGALAETLYF.

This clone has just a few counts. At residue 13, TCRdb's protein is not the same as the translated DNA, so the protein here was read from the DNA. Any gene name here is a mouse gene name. CDR3 DNA (partial): TGTGCCAGCAGTGGCCCGGGACAGAATTCTGGAAATACG. Translating gives CASSGPGQNSGNT. The whole CDR3 sequence reads CASSGPGQNSGNTLYF. This rearrangement joins TRBV13-3 to TRBJ1-3; 7 positions match TRBD1. The CDR3 is cut off 3 residues early in the read; its end comes from the germline J gene. Germline V gene lookup returns CDR1 NNHDY and CDR2 SYVADS. After removal of 3 bases from V and 0 bases from J, the junction contained 6 bases not matched to a gene. This CDR3 comprises 16 residues.

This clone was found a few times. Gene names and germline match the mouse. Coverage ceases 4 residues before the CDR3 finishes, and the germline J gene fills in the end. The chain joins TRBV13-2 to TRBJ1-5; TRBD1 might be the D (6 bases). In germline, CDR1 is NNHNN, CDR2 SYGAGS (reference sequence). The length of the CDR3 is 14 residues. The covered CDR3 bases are TGTGCCAGCGGTGAGCTACAGGGAAATCCA. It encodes CASGELQGNP. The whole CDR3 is CASGELQGNPAPLF.